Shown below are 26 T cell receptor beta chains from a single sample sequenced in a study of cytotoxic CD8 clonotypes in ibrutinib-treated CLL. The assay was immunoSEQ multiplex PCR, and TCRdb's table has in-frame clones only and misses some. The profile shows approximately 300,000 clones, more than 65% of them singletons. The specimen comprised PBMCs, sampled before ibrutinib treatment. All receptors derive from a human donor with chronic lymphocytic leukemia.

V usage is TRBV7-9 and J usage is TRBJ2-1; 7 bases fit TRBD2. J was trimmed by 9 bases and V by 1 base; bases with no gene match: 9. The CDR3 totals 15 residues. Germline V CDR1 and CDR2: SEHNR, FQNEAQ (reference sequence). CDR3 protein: CASSLGASGVSEQFF. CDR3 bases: TGTGCCAGCAGCTTAGGGGCGAGCGGGGTGTCTGAGCAGTTCTTC.

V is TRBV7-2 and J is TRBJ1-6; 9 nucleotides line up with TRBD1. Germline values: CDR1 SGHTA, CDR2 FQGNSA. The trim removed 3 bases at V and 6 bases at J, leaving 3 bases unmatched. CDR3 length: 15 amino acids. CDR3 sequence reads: CASSFTGGGNSPLHF. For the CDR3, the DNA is TGTGCCAGCAGCTTTACAGGGGGCGGTAATTCACCCCTCCACTTT.

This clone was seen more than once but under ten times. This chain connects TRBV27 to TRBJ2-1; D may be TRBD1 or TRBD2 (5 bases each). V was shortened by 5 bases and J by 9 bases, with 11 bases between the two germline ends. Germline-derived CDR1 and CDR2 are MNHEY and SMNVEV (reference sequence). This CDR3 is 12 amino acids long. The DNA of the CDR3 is TGTGCCAGCAGTCCCTATGGGGGTGAGCAGTTCTTC. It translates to CASSPYGGEQFF.

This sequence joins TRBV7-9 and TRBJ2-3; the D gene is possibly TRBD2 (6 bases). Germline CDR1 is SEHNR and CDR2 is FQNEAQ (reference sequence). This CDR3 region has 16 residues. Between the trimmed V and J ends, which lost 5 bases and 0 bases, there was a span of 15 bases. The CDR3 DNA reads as TGTGCCAGCAGCCTACTATCTAGCGCCAGCACAGATACGCAGTATTTT. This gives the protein CASSLLSSASTDTQYF.

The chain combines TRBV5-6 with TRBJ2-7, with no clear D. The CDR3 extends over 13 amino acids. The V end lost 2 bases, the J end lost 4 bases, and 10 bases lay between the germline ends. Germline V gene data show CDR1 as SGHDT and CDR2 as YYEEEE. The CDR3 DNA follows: TGTGCCAGCAGCTTAGTCAGAGCATACGAGCAGTACTTC. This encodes CASSLVRAYEQYF.

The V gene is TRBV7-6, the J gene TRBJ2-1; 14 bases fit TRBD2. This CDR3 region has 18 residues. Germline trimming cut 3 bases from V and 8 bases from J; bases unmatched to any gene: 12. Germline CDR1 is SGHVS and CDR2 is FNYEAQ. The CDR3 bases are TGTGCCAGCAGCTTCCCCACCGGGACTAGCGGGAGTAGGGATGAGCAGTTCTTC. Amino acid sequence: CASSFPTGTSGSRDEQFF.

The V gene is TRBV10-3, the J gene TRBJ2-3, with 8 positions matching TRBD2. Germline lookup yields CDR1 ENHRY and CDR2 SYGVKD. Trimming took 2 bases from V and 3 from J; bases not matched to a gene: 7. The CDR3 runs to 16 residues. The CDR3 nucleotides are TGTGCCATCAGTGAGCCGCCCGGGAGGGGTACAGATACGCAGTATTTT. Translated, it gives CAISEPPGRGTDTQYF.

The CDR3 bases are TGTGCCAGCAGCGGAGCTAGCCCGTTGTTAGGAGAGCAGTTCTTC. Amino acid sequence: CASSGASPLLGEQFF. The V and J genes are TRBV9 and TRBJ2-1, with D maybe TRBD2 (5 bases). The V and J ends lost 3 bases and 10 bases respectively, with 20 bases between them. The length of the CDR3 is 15 residues. Germline-derived CDR1 and CDR2 are SGDLS and YYNGEE.

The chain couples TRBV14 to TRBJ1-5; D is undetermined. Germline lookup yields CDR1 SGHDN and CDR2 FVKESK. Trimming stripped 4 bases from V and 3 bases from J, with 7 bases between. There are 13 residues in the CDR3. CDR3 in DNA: TGTGCCAGCAGCCTTTCGCTCAATCAGCCCCAGCATTTT. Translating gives CASSLSLNQPQHF.

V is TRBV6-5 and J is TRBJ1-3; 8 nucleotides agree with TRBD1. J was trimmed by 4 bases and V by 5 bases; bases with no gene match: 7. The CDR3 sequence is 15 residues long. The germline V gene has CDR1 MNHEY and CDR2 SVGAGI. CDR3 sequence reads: CASSQQGAQGNTIYF. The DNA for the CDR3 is TGTGCCAGCAGTCAGCAGGGGGCCCAGGGAAACACCATATATTTT.

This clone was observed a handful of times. The CDR3 region has the DNA TGTGCCAGTAATCTAAGGGAGTCTCGTGGCTACACCTTC. This sequence encodes CASNLRESRGYTF. The chain joins TRBV19 to TRBJ1-2, with unresolved D. Germline-derived CDR1 and CDR2 are LNHDA and SQIVND (reference sequence). This CDR3 has 13 residues. V was clipped by 7 bases and J by 7 bases, with 16 bases between them.

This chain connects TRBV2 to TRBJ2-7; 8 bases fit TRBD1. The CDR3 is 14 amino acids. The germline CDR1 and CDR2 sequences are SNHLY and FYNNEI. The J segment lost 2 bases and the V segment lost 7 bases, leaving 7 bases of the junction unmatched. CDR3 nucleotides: TGTGCCAGCACAAAAACGGACAGGGCCTACGAGCAGTACTTC. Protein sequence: CASTKTDRAYEQYF.

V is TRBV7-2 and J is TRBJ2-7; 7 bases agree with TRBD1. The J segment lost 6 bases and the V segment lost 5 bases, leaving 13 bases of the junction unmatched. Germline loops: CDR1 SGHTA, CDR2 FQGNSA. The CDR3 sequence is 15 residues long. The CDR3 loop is CASSLEQGWVSEQYF. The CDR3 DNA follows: TGTGCCAGCAGCCTAGAACAGGGGTGGGTGTCCGAGCAGTACTTC.

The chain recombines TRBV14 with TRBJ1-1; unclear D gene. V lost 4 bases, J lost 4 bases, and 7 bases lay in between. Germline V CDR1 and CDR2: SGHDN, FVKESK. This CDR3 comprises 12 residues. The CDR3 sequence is CASSPRSTEAFF. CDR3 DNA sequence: TGTGCCAGCAGCCCGCGGAGCACTGAAGCTTTCTTT.

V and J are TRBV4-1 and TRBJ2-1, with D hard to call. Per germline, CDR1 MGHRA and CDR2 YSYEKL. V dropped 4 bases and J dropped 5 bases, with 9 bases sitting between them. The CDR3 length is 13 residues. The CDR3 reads CASSRHLDNEQFF. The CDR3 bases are TGCGCCAGCAGCCGTCACTTAGACAATGAGCAGTTCTTC.

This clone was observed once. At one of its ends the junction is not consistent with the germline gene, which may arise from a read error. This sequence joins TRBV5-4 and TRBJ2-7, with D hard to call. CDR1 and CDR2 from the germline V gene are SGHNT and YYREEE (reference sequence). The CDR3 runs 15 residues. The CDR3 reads CASSASGPTAYGQYF. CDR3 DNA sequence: TGTGCCAGCAGCGCGTCCGGTCCGACGGCCTACGGGCAGTACTTC. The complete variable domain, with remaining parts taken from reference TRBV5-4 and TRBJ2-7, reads ETGVTQSPTHLIKTRGQQVTLRCSSQSGHNTVSWYQQALGQGPQFIFQYYREEENGRGNFPPRFSGLQFPNYSSELNVNALELDDSALYLCASSASGPTAYGQYFGPGTRLTVT.

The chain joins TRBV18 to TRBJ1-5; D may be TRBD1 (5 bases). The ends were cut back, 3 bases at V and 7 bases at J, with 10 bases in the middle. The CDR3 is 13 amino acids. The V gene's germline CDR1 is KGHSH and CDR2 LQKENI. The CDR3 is CASSPMTDQPQHF. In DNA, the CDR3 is TGTGCCAGCTCACCGATGACAGACCAGCCCCAGCATTTT.

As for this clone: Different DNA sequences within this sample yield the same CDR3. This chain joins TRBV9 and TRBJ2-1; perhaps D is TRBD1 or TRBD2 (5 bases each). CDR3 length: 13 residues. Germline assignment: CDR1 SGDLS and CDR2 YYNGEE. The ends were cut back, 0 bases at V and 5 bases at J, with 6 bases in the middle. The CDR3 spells CASSVGGNNEQFF. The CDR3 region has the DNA TGTGCCAGCAGCGTAGGGGGGAACAATGAGCAGTTCTTC.

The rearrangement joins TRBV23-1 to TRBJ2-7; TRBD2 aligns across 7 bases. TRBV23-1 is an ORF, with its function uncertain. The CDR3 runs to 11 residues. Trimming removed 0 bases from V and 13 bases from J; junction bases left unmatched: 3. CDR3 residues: CASSQSGGLYF. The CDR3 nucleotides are TGCGCCAGCAGTCAATCGGGGGGACTATACTTC.

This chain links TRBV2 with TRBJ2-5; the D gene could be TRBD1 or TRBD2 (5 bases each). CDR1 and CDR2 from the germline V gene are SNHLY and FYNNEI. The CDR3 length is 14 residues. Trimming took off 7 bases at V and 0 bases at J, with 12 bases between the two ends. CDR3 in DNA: TGTGCCAGCACCGACGGGACCAACCAAGAGACCCAGTACTTC. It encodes CASTDGTNQETQYF.

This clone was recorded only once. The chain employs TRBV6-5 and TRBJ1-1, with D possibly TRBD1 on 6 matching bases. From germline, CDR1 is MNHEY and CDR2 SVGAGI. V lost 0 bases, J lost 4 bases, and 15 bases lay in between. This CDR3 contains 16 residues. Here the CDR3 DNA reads TGTGCCAGCAGTTACTCGCCAGGGGAGGCAATCACTGAAGCTTTCTTT. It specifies CASSYSPGEAITEAFF.

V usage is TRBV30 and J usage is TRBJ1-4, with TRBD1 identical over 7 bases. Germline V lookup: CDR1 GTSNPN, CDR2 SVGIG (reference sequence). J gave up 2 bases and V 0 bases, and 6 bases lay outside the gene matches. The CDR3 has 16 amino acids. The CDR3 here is CAWSVAGGGTNEKLFF. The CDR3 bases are TGTGCCTGGAGTGTGGCAGGGGGTGGGACTAATGAAAAACTGTTTTTT.

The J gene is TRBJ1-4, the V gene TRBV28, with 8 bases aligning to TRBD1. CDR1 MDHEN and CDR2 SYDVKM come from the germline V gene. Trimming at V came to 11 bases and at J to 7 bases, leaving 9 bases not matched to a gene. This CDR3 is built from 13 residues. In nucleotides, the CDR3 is TGTGCCGCCCGGGACAGGTCGGCTGAAAAACTGTTTTTT. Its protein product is CAARDRSAEKLFF.

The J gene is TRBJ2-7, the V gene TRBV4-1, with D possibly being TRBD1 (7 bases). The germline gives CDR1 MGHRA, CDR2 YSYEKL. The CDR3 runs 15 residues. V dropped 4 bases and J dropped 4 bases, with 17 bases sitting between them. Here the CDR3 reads CASSPQGVGGYEQYF. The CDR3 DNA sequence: TGCGCCAGCAGCCCCCAGGGGGTAGGGGGGTACGAGCAGTACTTC.

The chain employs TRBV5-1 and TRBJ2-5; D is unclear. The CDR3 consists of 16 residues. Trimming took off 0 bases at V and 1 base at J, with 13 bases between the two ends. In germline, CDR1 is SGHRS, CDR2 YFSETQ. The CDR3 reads CASSLGSRSSQETQYF. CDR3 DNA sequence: TGCGCCAGCAGCTTGGGTAGCAGATCCAGCCAAGAGACCCAGTACTTC.

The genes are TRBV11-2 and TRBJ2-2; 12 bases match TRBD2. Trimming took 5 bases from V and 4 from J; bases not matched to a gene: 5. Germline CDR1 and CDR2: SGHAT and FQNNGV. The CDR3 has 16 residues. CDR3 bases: TGTGCCAGCAGCCCGGGACTAGCGGGCCCCACCGGGGAGCTGTTTTTT. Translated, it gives CASSPGLAGPTGELFF.